Shown below are 17 T cell receptor beta chains from a single sample sequenced in a study of cytomegalovirus exposure and HLA in healthy donors. Primers: 60 Vbeta forward and 13 Jbeta reverse. The repertoire was sequenced with immunoSEQ multiplex PCR; TCRdb's copy has only in-frame clones and lacks some. The profile covers 120,000 to 150,000 clones, with over 60% appearing a single time and around 1.5% taken by the ten largest. Sequenced: PBMCs. The receptors shown here come from a female donor in good health and CMV-seronegative.

This chain uses TRBV5-8 with TRBJ2-3; D is uncertain. CDR1 and CDR2 (germline): SGHTS, YDEGEE. With 0 bases removed from V and 0 bases from J, the gap between germline ends came to 8 bases. The CDR3 is made up of 15 amino acids. CDR3 nucleotide sequence: TGTGCCAGCAGCTTGGGAGGTTCTAGCACAGATACGCAGTATTTT. It specifies CASSLGGSSTDTQYF.

The count of this clone is one. The chain uses TRBV19 and TRBJ1-1; 9 nucleotides agree with TRBD1. The CDR3 is 13 residues long. V was pared by 4 bases and J by 5 bases, with 2 bases of the junction left unmatched. From germline, CDR1 is LNHDA and CDR2 SQIVND (reference sequence). The CDR3 region has the DNA TGTGCCAGTAGTACCGGACAGGGGACTGAAGCTTTCTTT. It translates to CASSTGQGTEAFF.

The chain couples TRBV7-3 to TRBJ1-2; a weak D match, TRBD1 (5 bases). The germline V gene encodes CDR1 SGHTA and CDR2 FQGTGA. The CDR3 totals 15 residues. The V and J ends lost 0 bases and 0 bases respectively, with 8 bases between them. CDR3 sequence (DNA): TGTGCCAGCAGCTTAACGGCGACAGCTAACTATGGCTACACCTTC. This translates into CASSLTATANYGYTF.

The chain uses TRBV6-5 and TRBJ2-5; 9 bases match TRBD2. TRBJ2-7 explains the end of the DNA better; the J call may be wrong. The V gene's germline CDR1 is MNHEY and CDR2 SVGAGI. This CDR3 is 16 amino acids long. The CDR3 bases are TGTGCCAGCAGTTACTCGGGTAGCGGGGGCTCCTACGAGCAGTACTTC. This encodes CASSYSGSGGSYEQYF.

This clone showed up just a few times. The CDR3 reads CASYRQDRNYGYTF. The CDR3 region has the DNA TGCGCCAGCTATAGACAGGATCGCAACTATGGCTACACCTTC. The V and J genes are TRBV4-1 and TRBJ1-2; D may be TRBD1 (6 bases). Germline V gives CDR1 MGHRA, CDR2 YSYEKL. The CDR3 runs 14 residues. Between the trimmed V and J ends, which lost 8 bases and 2 bases, there was a span of 15 bases.

Remarks on this clone: The germline gene is not matched at one end of the junction; a read error may be the cause. This CDR3 reads CANSLAASVRDTQYF. CDR3 coding DNA: TGTGCCAACAGCTTGGCAGCCAGCGTACGAGATACGCAGTATTTT. This chain connects TRBV5-4 to TRBJ2-3; D unclear. Germline V gives CDR1 SGHNT, CDR2 YYREEE (reference sequence). The CDR3 sequence is 15 residues long.

The gene calls are TRBV7-2 and TRBJ1-5; 7 nucleotides align to TRBD1. After removal of 1 base from V and 6 bases from J, the junction contained 6 bases not matched to a gene. Germline V gene lookup returns CDR1 SGHTA and CDR2 FQGNSA. This CDR3 spans 15 amino acids. CDR3 sequence (DNA): TGTGCCAGCAGCTTAGGGGACAGAGTCCGTCAGCCCCAGCATTTT. It encodes CASSLGDRVRQPQHF.

The genes are TRBV25-1 and TRBJ2-5; the D gene is possibly TRBD1 (5 bases). Looked up from germline, CDR1 is MGHDK and CDR2 is SYGVNS. This CDR3 comprises 14 residues. The ends were cut back, 1 base at V and 5 bases at J, with 11 bases in the middle. CDR3 DNA: TGTGCCAGCAGTGAATGGGGCCTCGGGGAGACCCAGTACTTC. Translation gives CASSEWGLGETQYF.

The chain has TRBV2 and TRBJ2-7; no firm D call. V was cut by 0 bases and J by 2 bases, with 5 bases left in between. CDR1 is SNHLY and CDR2 is FYNNEI in the germline V gene. CDR3 length: 13 amino acids. This chain's CDR3 is CASSEAATYEQYF. CDR3 DNA: TGTGCCAGCAGTGAAGCGGCAACCTACGAGCAGTACTTC. Combining the CDR3 with reference TRBV2 and TRBJ2-7 gives the whole variable domain EPEVTQTPSHQVTQMGQEVILRCVPISNHLYFYWYRQILGQKVEFLVSFYNNEISEKSEIFDDQFSVERPDGSNFTLKIRSTKLEDSAMYFCASSEAATYEQYFGPGTRLTVT.

The chain recombines TRBV7-6 with TRBJ1-2, with D hard to call. The V and J ends lost 1 base and 4 bases respectively, with 22 bases between them. Germline values: CDR1 SGHVS, CDR2 FNYEAQ. This CDR3 region has 18 residues. CDR3 sequence reads: CASSLGVVFGASSYGYTF. CDR3 nucleotides: TGTGCCAGCAGCTTAGGTGTGGTTTTTGGAGCGTCGTCCTATGGCTACACCTTC.

There are a few counts of this clone. The V gene is TRBV19, the J gene TRBJ1-1; tentatively, D is TRBD1 (5 bases). CDR3 size: 15 residues. The V gene lost 10 bases and the J gene lost 0 bases, with 18 bases spanning the gap. Germline CDR1 and CDR2: LNHDA and SQIVND (reference sequence). The CDR3 is CATKLHRPMNTEAFF. As DNA, the CDR3 is TGTGCCACCAAACTCCACAGGCCTATGAACACTGAAGCTTTCTTT.

The V call is TRBV7-9, the J call TRBJ2-3; tentative D call: TRBD2 (7 bases). This CDR3 has 16 residues. V dropped 1 base and J dropped 5 bases, with 16 bases sitting between them. CDR1 is SEHNR, CDR2 FQNEAQ, per germline (reference sequence). The CDR3 sequence is CASSLVGAGARDTQYF. DNA of the CDR3: TGTGCCAGCAGCTTAGTGGGGGCGGGAGCGAGAGATACGCAGTATTTT.

The chain has TRBV5-6 and TRBJ1-1, with a possible D match to TRBD1 (6 bases). Trimming took off 2 bases at V and 3 bases at J, with 14 bases between the two ends. CDR1 SGHDT and CDR2 YYEEEE come from the germline V gene. There are 15 residues in the CDR3. The CDR3, as DNA: TGTGCCAGCAGCTTCTCAGGGGATCAGGACACTGAAGCTTTCTTT. This translates into CASSFSGDQDTEAFF. Full variable domain (remainder filled in from reference TRBV5-6 and TRBJ1-1): DAGVTQSPTHLIKTRGQQVTLRCSPKSGHDTVSWYQQALGQGPQFIFQYYEEEERQRGNFPDRFSGHQFPNYSSELNVNALLLGDSALYLCASSFSGDQDTEAFFGQGTRLTVV.

V gene TRBV11-3 combines with J gene TRBJ1-2; TRBD1 aligns across 11 bases. V shed 4 bases and J 5 bases; nucleotides not matched to a gene: 6. This CDR3 has 15 amino acids. Germline CDR1 reads SGHNT; CDR2 reads YENEEA. CDR3 protein: CASSSAGQGAYGYTF. CDR3 sequence (DNA): TGTGCCAGCAGCTCCGCCGGACAGGGGGCATATGGCTACACCTTC.

The chain joins TRBV28 to TRBJ1-6, with D maybe TRBD1 (5 bases). Trimming took 6 bases from V and 8 from J, leaving 8 bases between them. Germline lookup yields CDR1 MDHEN and CDR2 SYDVKM. The CDR3 loop spans 12 amino acids. The CDR3 protein is CASSSGDSPLHF. DNA of the CDR3: TGTGCCAGCAGCTCGGGGGATTCACCCCTCCACTTT.

The table lists this clone with a few counts. The chain joins TRBV6-6 to TRBJ2-5; 7 positions agree with TRBD2. The trim removed 8 bases at V and 9 bases at J, leaving 3 bases unmatched. From germline, CDR1 is MNHNY and CDR2 SVGAGI (reference sequence). The CDR3 runs 10 residues. CDR3 in amino acids: CASHGGAQYF. The CDR3 bases are TGTGCCAGCCATGGGGGGGCCCAGTACTTC.

The chain combines TRBV28 with TRBJ2-3; no firm D call. The germline gives CDR1 MDHEN, CDR2 SYDVKM. The CDR3 length is 13 residues. V lost 6 bases to trimming and J lost 0 bases, with 7 bases between them. CDR3: CASRSGSTDTQYF. CDR3 DNA: TGTGCCAGCAGGTCCGGGAGCACAGATACGCAGTATTTT. Variable domain in full (rest from reference TRBV28 and TRBJ2-3): DVKVTQSSRYLVKRTGEKVFLECVQDMDHENMFWYRQDPGLGLRLIYFSYDVKMKEKGDIPEGYSVSREKKERFSLILESASTNQTSMYLCASRSGSTDTQYFGPGTRLTVL.